The 15 T cell receptor beta chains below were found in one sample sequenced in a study of blood T cell repertoires in COVID-19 (dated by TCRdb to about 2020). The library came from the immunoSEQ multiplex PCR assay. Sourced from immuneACCESS, this table was stored by TCRdb with only in-frame sequences that have V and J called. A share of the clones is absent; for the studies checked, an unresolved V gene accounts for under half, and the remainder has no known explanation. This sample gives 280,000 or so clones in total; approximately 88% of them show up just once. Under 8% of the sample is taken by the ten largest. Sequencing used peripheral blood. The receptors come from a woman aged 25-40 years who had recovered from COVID-19.

V and J are TRBV28 and TRBJ1-6, with 8 bases fitting TRBD1. The junction had 12 bases not matched to a gene; V was cut back by 5 bases and J by 9 bases. The germline V gene has CDR1 MDHEN and CDR2 SYDVKM. This CDR3 is 16 amino acids long. CDR3 amino acids: CASSPRRGTGFSPLHF. As DNA, the CDR3 is TGTGCCAGCAGTCCCCGACGAGGGACAGGCTTTTCACCCCTCCACTTT.

In nucleotides, the CDR3 is TGTGCCAGCAGCTTAGTCAGAAGGGGAGGGGGACAAGAGACCCAGTACTTC. Residues: CASSLVRRGGGQETQYF. The V gene is TRBV7-2, the J gene TRBJ2-5; D is perhaps TRBD2 (7 bases). V dropped 1 base and J dropped 2 bases, with 17 bases sitting between them. This CDR3 is 17 amino acids long. CDR1 and CDR2 from the germline V gene are SGHTA and FQGNSA. The whole variable domain, remainder taken from reference TRBV7-2 and TRBJ2-5, is GAGVSQSPSNKVTEKGKDVELRCDPISGHTALYWYRQSLGQGLEFLIYFQGNSAPDKSGLPSDRFSAERTGGSVSTLTIQRTQQEDSAVYLCASSLVRRGGGQETQYFGPGTRLLVL.

V and J are TRBV5-1 and TRBJ2-2; 11 bases fit TRBD1. Germline CDR1 SGHRS, CDR2 YFSETQ. The CDR3 is made up of 18 amino acids. Losses at the gene ends were 1 base for V and 6 bases for J; bases not matched to a gene: 11. The CDR3 sequence: CASSLIPQDRGLSGELFF. The CDR3 bases are TGCGCCAGCAGCTTGATTCCGCAGGACAGGGGGCTATCCGGGGAGCTGTTTTTT.

V usage is TRBV27 and J usage is TRBJ1-6; 10 nucleotides line up with TRBD1. Germline values: CDR1 MNHEY, CDR2 SMNVEV (reference sequence). Losses at the gene ends were 6 bases for V and 4 bases for J; bases not matched to a gene: 6. The CDR3 is made up of 16 amino acids. The DNA for the CDR3 is TGTGCCAGCAGGAGACCGGGACAGGGGTATAATTCACCCCTCCACTTT. Amino acids: CASRRPGQGYNSPLHF.

V is TRBV11-2 and J is TRBJ2-2, with TRBD1 matching over 8 bases. The CDR3 is 13 amino acids. Germline CDR1 reads SGHAT; CDR2 reads FQNNGV. The ends lost 7 bases at V and 9 bases at J; junction bases unmatched: 7. Here the CDR3 DNA reads TGTGCCAGCACCGATCAGGGGGCCCGGGAGCTGTTTTTT. It encodes CASTDQGARELFF.

This clone has just a few counts. This chain links TRBV4-3 with TRBJ1-1; TRBD1 matches at 7 bases. Unmatched junction bases numbered 7, after V lost 4 bases and J lost 11 bases. This CDR3 is 12 amino acids long. Germline V gene data show CDR1 as LGHNA and CDR2 as YSLEER. CDR3 coding DNA: TGCGCCAGCAGCCGAAACGACAGGGAGGCTTTCTTT. Its protein is CASSRNDREAFF.

This clone occurred once. This chain joins TRBV5-1 and TRBJ2-1; 15 bases are shared with TRBD2. Trimming took 0 bases from V and 7 from J; bases not matched to a gene: 8. There are 18 residues in the CDR3. Germline CDR1 SGHRS, CDR2 YFSETQ. The CDR3 loop reads CASSLVSPGLAGGNEQFF. The DNA of the CDR3 is TGCGCCAGCAGCTTGGTTAGTCCCGGACTAGCGGGGGGGAATGAGCAGTTCTTC. Supplemented by reference TRBV5-1 and TRBJ2-1, the full variable domain reads KAGVTQTPRYLIKTRGQQVTLSCSPISGHRSVSWYQQTPGQGLQFLFEYFSETQRNKGNFPGRFSGRQFSNSRSEMNVSTLELGDSALYLCASSLVSPGLAGGNEQFFGPGTRLTVL.

This rearrangement joins TRBV4-3 to TRBJ2-1, with D perhaps matching TRBD1 (5 bases). The CDR3 contains 16 residues. Per the germline V gene, CDR1 is LGHNA and CDR2 is YSLEER. V shed 0 bases and J shed 0 bases, with 9 bases lying between them. This CDR3 is CASSQDRDSSYNEQFF. In nucleotides, the CDR3 is TGCGCCAGCAGCCAAGACAGGGATAGCTCCTACAATGAGCAGTTCTTC.

J is TRBJ2-7 and V is TRBV5-5, with 10 bases aligning to TRBD1. CDR1 is SGHKS and CDR2 is YYEKEE in the germline V gene (reference sequence). The V segment lost 2 bases and the J segment 2 bases; nucleotides outside the gene matches: 4. The CDR3 consists of 15 residues. In nucleotides, the CDR3 is TGTGCCAGCAGCTTTGGACAGGGGGTACCCTACGAGCAGTACTTC. Translation gives CASSFGQGVPYEQYF.

The chain carries TRBV4-3 and TRBJ1-5; 11 bases are shared with TRBD1. CDR3 length equals 17 residues. With 2 bases clipped from V and 9 bases from J, the junction kept 12 bases outside the gene matches. CDR1 is LGHNA and CDR2 is YSLEER in the germline V gene. The CDR3 loop is CASSQRLGQGAPWPQHF. DNA for the CDR3: TGCGCCAGCAGCCAACGACTCGGACAGGGGGCTCCATGGCCCCAGCATTTT.

The J gene is TRBJ2-3, the V gene TRBV7-9, with D hard to call. V lost 6 bases, J lost 0 bases, and 19 bases lay in between. The CDR3 consists of 17 residues. Germline loops: CDR1 SEHNR, CDR2 FQNEAQ (reference sequence). CDR3 sequence (DNA): TGTGCCAGCAGTTCTCCTAGACGCGGTCGTAGCACAGATACGCAGTATTTT. Its translation is CASSSPRRGRSTDTQYF.

The chain recombines TRBV5-1 with TRBJ1-2; D call uncertain. Germline CDR1 reads SGHRS; CDR2 reads YFSETQ. The length of the CDR3 is 15 residues. Trimming pared 0 bases from V and 5 bases from J, leaving 14 bases between. The CDR3, as DNA: TGCGCCAGCAGCTTGGGTTCGGGGAGTTATTATGGCTACACCTTC. This sequence encodes CASSLGSGSYYGYTF.

The V gene is TRBV19, the J gene TRBJ1-2, with D perhaps TRBD1 (5 bases). The CDR3 extends over 17 amino acids. Per the germline V gene, CDR1 is LNHDA and CDR2 is SQIVND (reference sequence). The V end lost 7 bases, the J end lost 4 bases, and 25 bases lay between the germline ends. CDR3 loop: CASIPILRDGIFYGYTF. The CDR3 DNA reads as TGTGCCAGTATCCCAATATTGCGGGACGGAATTTTCTATGGCTACACCTTC.

This clone appeared a few times. The chain employs TRBV13 and TRBJ2-3; 8 bases map to TRBD2. CDR3 size: 14 residues. Per the germline V gene, CDR1 is PRHDT and CDR2 is FYEKMQ (reference sequence). Germline trimming cut 5 bases from V and 2 bases from J; bases unmatched to any gene: 3. DNA of the CDR3: TGTGCCAGCAGCACAGGACTAGCCACAGATACGCAGTATTTT. Protein: CASSTGLATDTQYF.

The V and J genes are TRBV28 and TRBJ2-3; 14 bases line up with TRBD2. This CDR3 comprises 19 residues. V was clipped by 5 bases and J by 1 base; unmatched bases: 11. Germline CDR1 reads MDHEN; CDR2 reads SYDVKM. The CDR3 region is CASSSSGLAGAGGTDTQYF. The CDR3 DNA is TGTGCCAGCAGTAGTTCGGGACTAGCGGGGGCTGGGGGCACAGATACGCAGTATTTT.